Listed below are T cell receptor beta chains from one sample, sequenced in a study of Graves' ophthalmopathy and Graves' hyperthyroidism. TCRdb called the multiplex PCR reads again in MiXCR, with one record for every CDR3 protein. The data hold approximately 500,000 distinct CDR3 sequences, with roughly an eighth observed a single time. What was sequenced was blood. These receptor sequences come from a woman aged 25 to 39 with Graves' ophthalmopathy. The CDR3 runs from the conserved cysteine through the conserved F or W. Fields, in order: J gene, D gene, V gene, clone size, CDR3 DNA, CDR3 protein. The D gene is left open where the match is weak. The listing skips clone size in some rows; elsewhere it reads once, few, many or a size class.

TRBJ1-5	TRBD1	TRBV6-1	many	TGTGCCAGCAACACCGGACAGGGTCTTAATCAGCCCCAGCATTTT	CASNTGQGLNQPQHF
TRBJ2-2	NA	TRBV19	once	TGTGCCAGTATGGGGGCAGCGAACACCGGGGAGCTGTTTTTT	CASMGAANTGELFF
TRBJ1-1	NA	TRBV6-1	NA	TGTGCCAGCACCCTTTCGGTGAACACTGAAGCTTTCTTT	CASTLSVNTEAFF
TRBJ2-7	TRBD2	TRBV20-1	NA	TGCAGCCGGGTAGCGGGAAGCTCCTACGAGCAGTGCTTC	CSRVAGSSYEQCF
TRBJ1-3	TRBD1	TRBV9	many	TGTGCCAGCAGCGTGAGACAGGGATCTGGAAACACCATATATTTT	CASSVRQGSGNTIYF
TRBJ1-2	NA	TRBV20-1	many	TGCAGTGCTAGATTCTTCGCTGGAGCTAACTATGGCTACACCTTC	CSARFFAGANYGYTF
TRBJ2-2	NA	TRBV2	few	TGTGCCAGCAGTGAAACCGACAGTTACACCGGGGAGCTGTTTTTT	CASSETDSYTGELFF
TRBJ2-2	NA	TRBV18	many	TGTGCCAGCTCACCATCCCAGGGTTGGCGGGAGCTGTTTTTT	CASSPSQGWRELFF
TRBJ2-2	TRBD2	TRBV30	many	TGTGCCTGTACCCCCATCACAGCGGGGGCTGACACCGGGGAGCTGTTTTTT	CACTPITAGADTGELFF
TRBJ1-1	TRBD1	TRBV5-1	NA	TGCGCCAGCAGCCGGACAGGGATGGGGAACACTGAAGCTTTCTTT	CASSRTGMGNTEAFF